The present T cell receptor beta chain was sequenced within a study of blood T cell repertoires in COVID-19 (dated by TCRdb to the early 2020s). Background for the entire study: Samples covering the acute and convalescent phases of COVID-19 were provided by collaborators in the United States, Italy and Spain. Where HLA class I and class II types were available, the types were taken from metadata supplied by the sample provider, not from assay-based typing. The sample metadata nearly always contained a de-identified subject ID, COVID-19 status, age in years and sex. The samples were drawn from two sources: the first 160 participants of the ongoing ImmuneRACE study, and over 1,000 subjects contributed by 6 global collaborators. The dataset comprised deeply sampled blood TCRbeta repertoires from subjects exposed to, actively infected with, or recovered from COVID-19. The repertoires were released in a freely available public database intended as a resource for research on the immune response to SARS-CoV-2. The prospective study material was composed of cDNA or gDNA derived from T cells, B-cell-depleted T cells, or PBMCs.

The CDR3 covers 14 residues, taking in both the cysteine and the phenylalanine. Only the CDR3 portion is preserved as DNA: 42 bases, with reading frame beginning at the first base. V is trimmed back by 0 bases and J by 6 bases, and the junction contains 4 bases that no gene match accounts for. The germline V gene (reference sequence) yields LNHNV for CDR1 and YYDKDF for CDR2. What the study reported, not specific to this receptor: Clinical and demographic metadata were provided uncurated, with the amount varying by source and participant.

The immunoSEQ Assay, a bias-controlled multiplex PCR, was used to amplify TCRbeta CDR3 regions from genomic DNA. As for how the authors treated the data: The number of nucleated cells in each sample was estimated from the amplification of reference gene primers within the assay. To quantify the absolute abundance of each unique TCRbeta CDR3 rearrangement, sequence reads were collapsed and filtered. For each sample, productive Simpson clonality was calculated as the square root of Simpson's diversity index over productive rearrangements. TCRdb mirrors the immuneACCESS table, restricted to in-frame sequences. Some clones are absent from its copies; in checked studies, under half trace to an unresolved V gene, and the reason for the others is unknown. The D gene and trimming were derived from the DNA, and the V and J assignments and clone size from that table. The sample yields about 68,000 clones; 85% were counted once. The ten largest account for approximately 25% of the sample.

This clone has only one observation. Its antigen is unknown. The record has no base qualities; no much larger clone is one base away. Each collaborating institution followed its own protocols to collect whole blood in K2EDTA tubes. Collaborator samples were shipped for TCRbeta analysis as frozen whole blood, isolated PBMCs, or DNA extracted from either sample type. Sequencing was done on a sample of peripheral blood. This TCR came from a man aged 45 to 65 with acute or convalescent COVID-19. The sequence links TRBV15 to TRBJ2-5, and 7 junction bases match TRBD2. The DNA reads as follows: TGTGCCACCAGCAGAGATAGGGAGGGGAAGACCCAGTACTTC. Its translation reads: CATSRDREGKTQYF.